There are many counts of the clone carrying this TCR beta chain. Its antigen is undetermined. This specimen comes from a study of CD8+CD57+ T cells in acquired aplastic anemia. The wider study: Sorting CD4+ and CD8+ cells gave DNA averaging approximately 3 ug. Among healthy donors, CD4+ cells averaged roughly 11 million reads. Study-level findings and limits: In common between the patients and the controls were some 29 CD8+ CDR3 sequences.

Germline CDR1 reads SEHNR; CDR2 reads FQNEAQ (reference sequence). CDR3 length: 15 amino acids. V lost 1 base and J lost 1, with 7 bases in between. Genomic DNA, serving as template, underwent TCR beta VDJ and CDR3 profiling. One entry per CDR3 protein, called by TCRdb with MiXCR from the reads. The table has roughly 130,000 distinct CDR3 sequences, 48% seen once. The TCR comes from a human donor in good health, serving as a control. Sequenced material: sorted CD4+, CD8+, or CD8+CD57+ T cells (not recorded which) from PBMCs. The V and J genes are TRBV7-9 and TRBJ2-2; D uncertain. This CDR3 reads CASSLGVGNTGELFF. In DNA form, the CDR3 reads TGTGCCAGCAGCTTAGGAGTGGGGAACACCGGGGAGCTGTTTTTT.